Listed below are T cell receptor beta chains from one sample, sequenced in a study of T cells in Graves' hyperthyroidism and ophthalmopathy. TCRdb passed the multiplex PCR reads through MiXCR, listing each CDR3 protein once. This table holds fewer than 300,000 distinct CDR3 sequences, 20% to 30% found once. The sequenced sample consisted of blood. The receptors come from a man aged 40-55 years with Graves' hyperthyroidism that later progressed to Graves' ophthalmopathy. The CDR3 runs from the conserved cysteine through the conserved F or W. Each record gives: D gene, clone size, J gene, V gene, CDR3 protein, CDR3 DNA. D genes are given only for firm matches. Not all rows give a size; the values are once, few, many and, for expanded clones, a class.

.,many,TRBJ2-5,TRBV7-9,CASSLDYQETQYF,TGTGCCAGCAGCTTGGACTACCAAGAGACCCAGTACTTC
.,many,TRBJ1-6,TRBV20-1,CSARAGSPLHF,TGCAGTGCTAGAGCGGGTTCACCCCTCCACTTT
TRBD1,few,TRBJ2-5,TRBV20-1,CSARDGQAQETQYF,TGCAGTGCTAGAGACGGACAGGCCCAAGAGACCCAGTACTTC
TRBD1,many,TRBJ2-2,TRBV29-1,CSAGQANTGELFF,TGCAGCGCCGGACAGGCGAACACCGGGGAGCTGTTTTTT
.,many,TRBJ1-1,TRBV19,CASRSEWDTEAFF,TGTGCCAGTAGGAGCGAATGGGACACTGAAGCTTTCTTT
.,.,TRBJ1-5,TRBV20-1,CSARKRLEKYQPQHF,TGCAGTGCTAGAAAACGGCTGGAAAAATATCAGCCCCAGCATTTT
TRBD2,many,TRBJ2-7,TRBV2,CASSGRTSGRRHEQYF,TGTGCCAGCAGTGGGCGGACTAGCGGGAGACGCCACGAGCAGTACTTC
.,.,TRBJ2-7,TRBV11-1,CASSLATLTQGDEQYF,TGTGCCAGCAGCTTAGCTACTCTGACTCAGGGCGACGAGCAGTACTTC
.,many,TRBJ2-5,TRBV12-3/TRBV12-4,CASSLSGVETQYF,TGTGCCAGCAGTTTGTCGGGCGTAGAGACCCAGTACTTC
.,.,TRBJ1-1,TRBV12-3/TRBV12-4,CATGTHNTEAFF,TGTGCAACCGGGACCCACAACACTGAAGCTTTCTTT
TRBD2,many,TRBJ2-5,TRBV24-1,CATSVAGVETQYF,TGTGCCACCAGTGTAGCGGGCGTAGAGACCCAGTACTTC
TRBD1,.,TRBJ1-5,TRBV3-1,CASSSGTARDQPQHF,TGTGCCAGCAGCTCCGGGACAGCTAGGGATCAGCCCCAGCATTTT
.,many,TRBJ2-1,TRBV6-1,CASRITGRPNEQFF,TGTGCCAGCAGAATCACGGGCAGACCCAATGAGCAGTTCTTC
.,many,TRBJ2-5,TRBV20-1,CSARDSREETQYF,TGCAGTGCTAGAGATAGCAGGGAGGAGACCCAGTACTTC
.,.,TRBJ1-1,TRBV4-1,CASSHRGNTEAFF,TGCGCCAGCAGCCACCGGGGGAACACTGAAGCTTTCTTT
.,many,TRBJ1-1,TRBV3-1,CASSQEGHVIEAFF,TGTGCCAGCAGCCAAGAGGGACATGTGATTGAAGCTTTCTTT
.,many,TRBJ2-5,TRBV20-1,CSARDHETQYF,TGCAGTGCTAGAGATCACGAGACCCAGTACTTC
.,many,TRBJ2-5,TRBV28,CASSHTGFAQYF,TGTGCCAGCAGTCACACAGGGTTTGCCCAGTACTTC
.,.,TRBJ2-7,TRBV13,CASSLGLVLPYEQYF,TGTGCCAGCAGCTTAGGGTTAGTCCTCCCCTACGAGCAGTACTTC
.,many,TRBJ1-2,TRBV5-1,CASRSDRLGNYGYTF,TGCGCCAGCAGATCTGACAGGTTGGGTAACTATGGCTACACCTTC
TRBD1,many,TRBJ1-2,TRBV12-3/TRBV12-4,CASSQEVDGAQGARGYTF,TGTGCCAGCAGCCAGGAGGTCGACGGGGCACAGGGGGCGCGCGGCTACACCTTC
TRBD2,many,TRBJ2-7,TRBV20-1,CSASRLAGTSYEQYF,TGCAGTGCTAGTAGGCTAGCGGGGACATCTTACGAGCAGTACTTC
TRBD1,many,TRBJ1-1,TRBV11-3,CASSSTGANAEAFF,TGTGCCAGCAGCTCGACAGGGGCCAACGCTGAAGCTTTCTTT
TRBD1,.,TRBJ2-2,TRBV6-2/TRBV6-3,CASYTGGGTGELFF,TGTGCCAGCTACACAGGGGGCGGAACCGGGGAGCTGTTTTTT
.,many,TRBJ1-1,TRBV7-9,CASRETEWNTEAFF,TGTGCCAGCAGAGAGACAGAATGGAACACTGAAGCTTTCTTT
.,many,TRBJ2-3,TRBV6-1,CASSEGTGEIDTQYF,TGTGCCAGCAGTGAAGGCACCGGGGAGATCGATACGCAGTATTTT
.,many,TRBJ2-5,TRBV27,CASSLLFSETQYF,TGTGCCAGCAGTTTGTTATTTTCAGAGACCCAGTACTTC
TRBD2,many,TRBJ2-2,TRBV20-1,CSARDPGGFAGELFF,TGCAGTGCTAGAGACCCCGGGGGGTTCGCCGGGGAGCTGTTTTTT
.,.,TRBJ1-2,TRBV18,CASSPSVRESYGYTF,TGTGCCAGCTCACCGTCTGTCAGAGAGAGCTATGGCTACACCTTC
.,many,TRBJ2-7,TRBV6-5,CASSYSLGGPYEQYF,TGTGCCAGCAGTTACTCGTTGGGAGGCCCCTACGAGCAGTACTTC
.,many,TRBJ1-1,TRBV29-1,CSVQQDTEAFF,TGCAGCGTGCAACAGGACACTGAAGCTTTCTTT
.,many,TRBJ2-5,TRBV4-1,CASSQENGADETQYF,TGCGCCAGCAGCCAAGAGAACGGGGCAGACGAGACCCAGTACTTC